This T cell receptor (beta chain) appears in the sequencing data of a study of T cell repertoires in cytomegalovirus infection. Comments on this clonotype: Antigen specificity is unknown.

The CDR3 totals 16 residues. Germline trimming cut 2 bases from V and 5 bases from J; bases unmatched to any gene: 8. Germline lookup yields CDR1 MDHEN and CDR2 SYDVKM. Via MiXCR, TCRdb re-called the reads, giving one row per CDR3 protein. The sample lists more than 500,000 distinct CDR3 sequences; about 15% were seen once. Overall study results and limits: Predominance within the ex vivo response was attributable to HLA-C-restricted CMV-specific TCR beta clonotypes.

The J gene is TRBJ2-1, the V gene TRBV28; 8 bases map to TRBD1. The TCR sequence derives from a human donor in good health (CMV status not recorded). Some clones in this sample may be carry-over from other donors' samples. Sequencing was performed on CD8+ T cells from PBMCs. CDR3: CASSLKPGQANNEQFF. The CDR3 DNA sequence: TGTGCCAGCAGTTTAAAGCCGGGACAGGCTAACAATGAGCAGTTCTTC.